The present TCR beta chain was sequenced within a study of blood T cell repertoires in COVID-19. Background on the study: COVID-19 samples, acute and convalescent, were from the United States, Italy and Spain.

The germline V gene encodes CDR1 SGHRS and CDR2 YFSETQ. The CDR3 length is 16 residues. V lost 1 base, J lost 4 bases, and 8 bases stayed unmatched. Sequenced by immunoSEQ multiplex PCR; TCRdb stores in-frame clones only, minus some. The table shows roughly 190,000 clones, with approximately 90% occurring only once. Input material: PBMCs or T cells enriched from blood (not recorded which). The chain carries TRBV5-1 and TRBJ2-1; 7 bases are a match to TRBD2. This sequence originates from a woman younger than 35 who had recovered from COVID-19. The CDR3 DNA sequence: TGCGCCAGCAGCTTGAGTGGTAGCGGGCCATACAATGAGCAGTTCTTC. Translating gives CASSLSGSGPYNEQFF.